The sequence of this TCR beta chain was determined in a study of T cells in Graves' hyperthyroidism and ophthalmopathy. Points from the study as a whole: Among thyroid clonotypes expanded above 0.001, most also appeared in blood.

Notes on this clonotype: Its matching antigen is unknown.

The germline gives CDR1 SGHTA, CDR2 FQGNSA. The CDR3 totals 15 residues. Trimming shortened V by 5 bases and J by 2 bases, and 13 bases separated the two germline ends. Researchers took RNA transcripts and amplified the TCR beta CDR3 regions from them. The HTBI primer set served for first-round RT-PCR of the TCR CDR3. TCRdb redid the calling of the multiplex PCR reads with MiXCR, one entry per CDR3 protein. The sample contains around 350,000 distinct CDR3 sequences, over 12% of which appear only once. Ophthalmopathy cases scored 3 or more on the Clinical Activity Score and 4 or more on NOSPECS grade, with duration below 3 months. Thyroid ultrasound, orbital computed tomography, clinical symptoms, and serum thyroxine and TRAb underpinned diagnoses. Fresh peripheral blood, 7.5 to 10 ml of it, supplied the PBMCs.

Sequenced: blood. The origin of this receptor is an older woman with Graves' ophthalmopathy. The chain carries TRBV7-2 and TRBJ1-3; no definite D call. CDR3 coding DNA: TGTGCCAGCAGCCGACGGTCTGGGACTGGAAACACCATATATTTT. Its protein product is CASSRRSGTGNTIYF.